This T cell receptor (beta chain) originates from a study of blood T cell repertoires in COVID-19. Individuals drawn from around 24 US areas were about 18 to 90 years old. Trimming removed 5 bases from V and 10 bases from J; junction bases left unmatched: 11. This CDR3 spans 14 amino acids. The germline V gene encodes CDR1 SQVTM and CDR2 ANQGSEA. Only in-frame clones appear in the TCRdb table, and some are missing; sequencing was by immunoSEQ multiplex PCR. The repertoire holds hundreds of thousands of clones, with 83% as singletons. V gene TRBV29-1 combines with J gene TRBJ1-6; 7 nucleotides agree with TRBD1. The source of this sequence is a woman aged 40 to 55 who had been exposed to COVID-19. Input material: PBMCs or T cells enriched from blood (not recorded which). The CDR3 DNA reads TGCAGCGTTCGAACAGGGACAGATGCATCACCCCTCCACTTT. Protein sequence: CSVRTGTDASPLHF. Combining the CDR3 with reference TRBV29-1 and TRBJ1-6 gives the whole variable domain SAVISQKPSRDICQRGTSLTIQCQVDSQVTMMFWYRQQPGQSLTLIATANQGSEATYESGFVIDKFPISRPNLTFSTLTVSNMSPEDSSIYLCSVRTGTDASPLHFGNGTRLTVT.